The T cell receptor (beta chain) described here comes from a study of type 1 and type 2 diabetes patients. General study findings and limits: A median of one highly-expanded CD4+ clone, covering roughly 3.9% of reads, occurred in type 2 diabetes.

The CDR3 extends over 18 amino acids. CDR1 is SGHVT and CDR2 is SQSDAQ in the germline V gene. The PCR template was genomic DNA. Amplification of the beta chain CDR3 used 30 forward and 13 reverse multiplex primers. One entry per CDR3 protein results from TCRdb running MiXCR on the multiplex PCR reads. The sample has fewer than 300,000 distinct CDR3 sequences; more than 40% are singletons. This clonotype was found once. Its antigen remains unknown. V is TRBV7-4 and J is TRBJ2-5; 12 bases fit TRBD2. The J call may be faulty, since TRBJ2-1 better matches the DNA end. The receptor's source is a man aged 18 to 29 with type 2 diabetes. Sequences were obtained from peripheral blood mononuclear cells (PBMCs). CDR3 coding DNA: TGTGCCAGTAGTATCGGGCTAGCGGGGGGGCCTTTTTGGAATGAGCAGTTCTTC. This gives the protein CASSIGLAGGPFWNEQFF.